This T cell receptor beta chain originates from a study of blood T cell repertoires in COVID-19. Study information: COVID-19 samples collected from the United States, Italy and Spain covered acute and convalescent phases. Nucleic acid was either cDNA or gDNA, and it came from T cells, B-cell-depleted T cells, or PBMCs.

Authors' methods: Amplifying reference gene primers gave estimates of nucleated cell counts. The repertoire was sequenced with immunoSEQ multiplex PCR; TCRdb's copy has only in-frame clones and lacks some. That table gives V, J and clone size, and the DNA gave D and trimming. The repertoire has tens of thousands of clones, approximately 90% of them found once; the top ten carry under 4%. Unmatched junction bases numbered 7, after V lost 3 bases and J lost 3 bases. The CDR3 runs to 16 residues. The germline V gene has CDR1 SNHLY and CDR2 FYNNEI. The V call is TRBV2, the J call TRBJ2-2, with 7 bases matching TRBD2. The receptor was isolated from a man aged 60 to 75 with acute or convalescent COVID-19. The sequencing sample was made of peripheral blood. CDR3: CASSDASGQYTGELFF. The DNA for the CDR3 is TGTGCCAGCAGTGACGCTAGCGGACAATACACCGGGGAGCTGTTTTTT.